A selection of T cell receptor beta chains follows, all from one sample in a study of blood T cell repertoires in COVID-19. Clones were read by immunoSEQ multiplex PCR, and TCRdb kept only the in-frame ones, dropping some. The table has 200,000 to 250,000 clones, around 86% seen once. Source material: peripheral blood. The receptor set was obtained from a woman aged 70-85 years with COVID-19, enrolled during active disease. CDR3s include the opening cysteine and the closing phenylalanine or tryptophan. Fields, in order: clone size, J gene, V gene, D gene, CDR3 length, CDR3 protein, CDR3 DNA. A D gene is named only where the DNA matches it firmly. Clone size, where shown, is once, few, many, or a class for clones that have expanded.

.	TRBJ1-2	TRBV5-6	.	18	CASSLAAGGTRSSYGYTF	TGTGCCAGCAGCTTGGCCGCGGGGGGAACCCGGTCCTCCTATGGCTACACCTTC
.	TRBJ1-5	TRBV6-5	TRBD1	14	CASSKDRAYQPQHF	TGTGCCAGCAGTAAGGACAGGGCCTATCAGCCCCAGCATTTT
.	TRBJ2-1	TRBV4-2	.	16	CASSQATSGSYNEQFF	TGTGCCAGCAGCCAAGCAACTAGTGGCTCCTACAATGAGCAGTTCTTC
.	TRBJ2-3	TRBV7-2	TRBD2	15	CASSLSGSGTDTQYF	TGTGCCAGCAGCTTAAGCGGGAGTGGCACAGATACGCAGTATTTT
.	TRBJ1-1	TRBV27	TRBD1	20	CASSLYVGPGTGLTPGLAFF	TGTGCCAGCAGTTTATATGTTGGTCCCGGGACAGGGCTCACCCCCGGGTTAGCTTTCTTT
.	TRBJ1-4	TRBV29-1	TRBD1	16	CSVDPLTGVDYEKLFF	TGCAGCGTTGACCCTCTCACAGGGGTTGATTACGAAAAACTGTTTTTT
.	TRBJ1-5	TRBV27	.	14	CAKHDRTSNQPQHF	TGTGCCAAGCATGACAGGACCAGCAATCAGCCCCAGCATTTT
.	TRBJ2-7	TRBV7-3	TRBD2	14	CASSLFAGAYEQYF	TGTGCCAGCAGCCTCTTCGCGGGAGCCTACGAGCAGTACTTC
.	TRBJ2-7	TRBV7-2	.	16	CASSSFSAERVHEQYF	TGTGCCAGCAGCTCCTTTTCTGCGGAGCGGGTCCACGAGCAGTACTTC
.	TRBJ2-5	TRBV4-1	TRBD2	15	CASRDSGRAWETQYF	TGCGCCAGCAGGGACAGCGGGAGGGCCTGGGAGACCCAGTACTTC
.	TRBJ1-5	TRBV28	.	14	CASRTGTLYQPQHF	TGTGCCAGCAGAACGGGGACTTTATATCAGCCCCAGCATTTT
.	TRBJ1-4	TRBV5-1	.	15	CASSLAVRGGEKLFF	TGCGCCAGCAGCTTGGCAGTCAGGGGTGGTGAAAAACTGTTTTTT
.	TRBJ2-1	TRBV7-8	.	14	CASSLDSILSEQFF	TGTGCCAGCAGCTTAGATAGCATTTTGAGTGAGCAGTTCTTC
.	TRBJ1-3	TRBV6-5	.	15	CASILTGTSRNTIYF	TGTGCCAGCATCTTAACGGGTACTTCTCGAAACACCATATATTTT
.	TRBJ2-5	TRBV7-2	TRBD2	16	CASSLGSSGAVETQYF	TGTGCCAGCAGCTTAGGTAGTAGCGGGGCTGTAGAGACCCAGTACTTC
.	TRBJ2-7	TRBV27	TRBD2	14	CASSRLGTRYEQYF	TGTGCCAGCAGCCGCCTGGGGACTAGATACGAGCAGTACTTC
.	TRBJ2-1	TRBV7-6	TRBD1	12	CASSYRGPEQFF	TGTGCCAGCAGCTACAGGGGGCCTGAGCAGTTCTTC
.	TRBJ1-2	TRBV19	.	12	CASSFLTGGYTF	TGTGCCAGTAGTTTCTTGACTGGCGGCTACACCTTC
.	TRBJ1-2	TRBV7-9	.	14	CASSSDRHEDGYTF	TGTGCCAGCAGCTCCGACAGGCATGAGGATGGCTACACCTTC
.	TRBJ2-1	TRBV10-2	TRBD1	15	CASSEGTASYNEQFF	TGCGCCAGCAGTGAGGGGACAGCCTCCTACAATGAGCAGTTCTTC
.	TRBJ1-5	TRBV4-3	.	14	CASSQDNEGQPQHF	TGCGCCAGCAGCCAAGATAACGAGGGCCAGCCCCAGCATTTT
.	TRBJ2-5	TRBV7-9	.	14	CASSLGLSAETQYF	TGTGCCAGCAGCTTGGGACTTTCGGCAGAGACCCAGTACTTC
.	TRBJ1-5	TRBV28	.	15	CASSPQTGNRAPQHF	TGTGCCAGCAGTCCGCAAACAGGGAATCGGGCGCCCCAGCATTTT
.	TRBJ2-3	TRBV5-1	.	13	CASKTGGTDTQYF	TGCGCCAGCAAAACGGGGGGCACAGATACGCAGTATTTT
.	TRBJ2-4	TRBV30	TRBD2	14	CAWSRTSEGDIQYF	TGTGCCTGGAGCAGGACTAGCGAAGGAGACATTCAGTACTTC
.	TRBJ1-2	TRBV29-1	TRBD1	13	CSVEGQASLQNAF	TGCAGCGTTGAGGGACAGGCGTCCTTACAGAACGCCTTC
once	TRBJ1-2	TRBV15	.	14	CATSRVGAVYGYTF	TGTGCCACCAGCAGAGTGGGGGCAGTATATGGCTACACCTTC
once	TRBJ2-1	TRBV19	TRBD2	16	CASSMVTSGRGNEQFF	TGTGCCAGTAGTATGGTGACTAGCGGGAGAGGTAATGAGCAGTTCTTC
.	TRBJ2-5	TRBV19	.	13	CASSNQVRETQYF	TGTGCCAGTAGTAACCAGGTGAGAGAGACCCAGTACTTC
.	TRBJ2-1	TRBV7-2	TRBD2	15	CASSLSGRAGNEQFF	TGTGCCAGCAGCTTGAGCGGGAGGGCCGGTAATGAGCAGTTCTTC
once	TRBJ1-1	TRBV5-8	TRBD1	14	CASTLTMTGSMAFF	TGTGCCAGCACCCTAACCATGACAGGGAGTATGGCTTTCTTT
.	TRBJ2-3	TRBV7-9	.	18	CASSPLGKIAASTDTQYF	TGTGCCAGCAGCCCGCTCGGAAAGATAGCGGCTAGCACAGATACGCAGTATTTT
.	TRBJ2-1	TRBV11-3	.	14	CASSAPGSYNEQFF	TGTGCCAGCTCCGCACCCGGGTCCTACAATGAGCAGTTCTTC
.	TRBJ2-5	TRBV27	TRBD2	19	CASSFSASGSGEGKETQYF	TGTGCCAGCAGTTTCTCGGCTAGCGGGAGCGGGGAGGGAAAAGAGACCCAGTACTTC
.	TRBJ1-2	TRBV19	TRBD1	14	CASRKTGGNYGYTF	TGTGCCAGTAGGAAAACAGGGGGGAACTATGGCTACACCTTC